This T cell receptor beta chain was sequenced for a study of CD8+CD57+ T cells in acquired aplastic anemia (dated by TCRdb to 2016 to 2019). At the level of the whole study: A mean of about 3 ug of DNA, ranging from roughly 0.19 to 30 ug, was extracted from sorted CD4+ and CD8+ cells. CD8+CD57+ expansion was defined as frequency above the mean frequency observed in healthy subjects.

CDR1 DFQATT and CDR2 SNEGSKA were looked up in the germline V gene (reference sequence). Counted from cysteine to phenylalanine, this CDR3 has 16 amino acids. Of the read, only the CDR3 DNA is kept; its 48 bases are in frame from base 1. The germline ends are 18 bases apart after V is trimmed by 6 bases and J by 0 bases. This clonotype was found a few times. What this receptor recognizes is not known. No qualities accompany the bases; no much larger clone lies one base away. Genomic DNA was used as template for profiling of TCR beta VDJ combinations and CDR3 sequences. An Illumina HiSeq 2000 was the platform used for TCR repertoire sequencing. The published analysis was carried out like this. Repertoire assessment relied on Simpson's diversity index, CDR3 size and DJ length profiles, and TRBV/TRBJ rearrangement plots. The most abundant DNA sequence in the deep sequencing data was taken as the immunodominant clone. CDR3 amino acid sequences were screened for sharing across subjects and compared with published repertoires and the VDJdb database. Through fastp at Q25 and MiXCR, TCRdb rebuilt clones from the public reads, retaining in-frame beta chains. A single entry per CDR3 protein holds the most common genes and DNA from its merged rows. V and J calls and clone size were set by TCRdb, not the authors. Here the sample has 400,000 to 600,000 distinct CDR3 sequences; around a third occur a single time. The top ten hold less than 0.85% of the sample.

Expansion of CD8+CD57+ cells had been shown by flow cytometry in the patients chosen for sequencing. All patients had severe acquired aplastic anemia diagnosed by International Study of Aplastic Anemia and Agranulocytosis and Camitta criteria. Patients had received no therapy at the time of blood sampling. TCR repertoires of sorted CD4+ and CD8+ blood T cells from severe aplastic anemia patients and healthy subjects were deep-sequenced in the study. Patients were enrolled under clinicaltrials.gov protocols 00001620, 01623167, 00001397, 00071045, 00081523 and 00961064 in the USA. Ficoll-Paque density gradient centrifugation was used to isolate peripheral blood mononuclear cells. Before DNA extraction, CD4+ and CD8+ T cells were sorted with FACS or magnetic beads. General findings and caveats noted by the study authors: About 30 CD8+ CDR3 sequences were found in both patients and controls but appeared to be highly expressed in patients and within the immunodominant clones of the patients. Patients and healthy controls showed no significant difference in CD8+ Simpson's diversity (P=0.060).

The sequence is built from TRBV20-1 and TRBJ1-5, with no D gene named confidently. The material sequenced was sorted CD4+, CD8+, or CD8+CD57+ T cells (not recorded which) from PBMCs. The origin of this receptor is a human donor with aplastic anemia. The sequenced DNA is TGCAGTGCCCCCCAGGCGGCACCTAATAGCAATCAGCCCCAGCATTTT. This translates into CSAPQAAPNSNQPQHF.